This T cell receptor beta chain was documented in a study of T cells expressing NK-cell markers (dated by TCRdb to the early 2020s). Some background on the complete study: Three sorted T-cell subsets (CD3+CD56+NKG2C+, CD3+CD56+NKG2C- and CD3+CD56-NKG2C+) from about 8 donors had their TCR beta-chain repertoires profiled. Illumina HiSeq 2000/2500, MiSeq or NextSeq was used to sequence libraries as 2 x 150 bp reads. The eight sequenced donors were randomly selected healthy volunteers, three men and five women. Of the eight sequenced donors, seven were found to be HCMV-seropositive and one was found to be HCMV-seronegative.

Points on this clonotype: Its antigen target is currently unknown.

Sequencing instrument: Illumina HiSeq 2000. TCR beta cDNA libraries were made by 5'RACE template switching that added a universal primer site and unique molecular identifiers. Priming for cDNA synthesis came from the TCR beta constant segment, and two successive PCR amplification steps followed. Under the source paper's analysis protocol: MIGEC was used to demultiplex reads and group reads by UMI, and MiTCR was used to assemble and quantify clonotypes. To exclude erroneous sequences, any TCR cDNA sequence not supported by at least two reads was discarded. The tcR package was used for downstream repertoire analysis, and clonotypes were matched between fractions using CDR3 nucleotide sequence together with V segment. VDJmatch was used to annotate antigen specificity against VDJdb, with one amino acid substitution in CDR3 allowed. Reads reprocessed by TCRdb are summarized as one entry per CDR3 protein sequence, and DNA is absent. TCRdb, not the authors, supplied the V and J calls. In this sample's table one finds about 390,000 distinct CDR3 sequences. The ten largest clones capture about 11% of the sample.

HCMV serostatus was determined by detecting HCMV-specific IgG in serum with a commercial ELISA kit. Ficoll density gradient centrifugation was used to isolate peripheral blood mononuclear cells from blood. Study-wide findings and limitations: Those dominant clonotypes were again the most abundant among CD3+CD56-NKG2C+ cells in a handful of donors, at roughly 28.3-60.1%. It remained unclear whether the expanded NKG2C-expressing T cell clones were specific for HCMV antigens. In six donors, the dominant CD3+CD56+NKG2C+ clonotypes ranked among the top 10 CD8+ clonotypes, making up about 1.0-7.5% of CD8+ T cells.

The CDR3 measures 15 amino acids from cysteine to phenylalanine. DNA was not recorded. In the germline V gene, CDR1 corresponds to SGHRS and CDR2 to YFSETQ. The origin of this receptor is a woman in her 50s in good health. Donor details come from another sample of the same person, matched by shared clones. The chain uses TRBV5-1 and TRBJ2-5; checking the TCRdb D call of TRBD1 is not possible without DNA. Sequencing was carried out using blood T cells: a sorted CD56 or NKG2C T cell subset, CD4+ or CD8+ T cells, or bulk PBMC T cells (not recorded which). The CDR3 amino acid sequence is: CASRKTRTPQETQYF.